One and the same sample provided the 19 T cell receptor beta chains below, sequenced in a study of cytomegalovirus exposure and HLA in healthy donors. The table came from immunoSEQ multiplex PCR; TCRdb's copy has only in-frame clones and leaves some out. This sample has roughly 65,000 clones, with 90% to 95% found just once. Material for sequencing was PBMCs. The receptor source for this set is a man younger than 35 in good health and CMV-seropositive.

The rearrangement joins TRBV5-4 to TRBJ2-7; TRBD1 is a possible D gene (6 bases). CDR1 is SGHNT, CDR2 YYREEE, per germline (reference sequence). The CDR3 loop spans 14 amino acids. V shed 0 bases and J shed 0 bases, with 7 bases lying between them. The CDR3 DNA sequence: TGTGCCAGCAGCTTGGACAGGGACTCCTACGAGCAGTACTTC. It translates to CASSLDRDSYEQYF.

This rearrangement joins TRBV19 to TRBJ2-7, with 7 positions matching TRBD2. The V gene end was trimmed by 3 bases and the J gene end by 5 bases; junction bases not matched to a gene: 1. Germline V gene lookup returns CDR1 LNHDA and CDR2 SQIVND (reference sequence). The CDR3 sequence is 12 residues long. The DNA of the CDR3 is TGTGCCAGTAGTATGGGGGGGAACGAGCAGTACTTC. Translation gives CASSMGGNEQYF. Drawing the rest from reference TRBV19 and TRBJ2-7, the complete variable domain is DGGITQSPKYLFRKEGQNVTLSCEQNLNHDAMYWYRQDPGQGLRLIYYSQIVNDFQKGDIAEGYSVSREKKESFPLTVTSAQKNPTAFYLCASSMGGNEQYFGPGTRLTVT.

V gene TRBV28 combines with J gene TRBJ2-5, with TRBD2 matching 7 bases. The ends lost 8 bases at V and 5 bases at J; junction bases unmatched: 5. This CDR3 is 12 amino acids long. In germline, CDR1 is MDHEN, CDR2 SYDVKM. CDR3 sequence: CASAPGGETQYF. The CDR3 bases are TGTGCCAGCGCCCCCGGGGGGGAGACCCAGTACTTC. The full variable domain, its missing parts supplied by reference TRBV28 and TRBJ2-5, is DVKVTQSSRYLVKRTGEKVFLECVQDMDHENMFWYRQDPGLGLRLIYFSYDVKMKEKGDIPEGYSVSREKKERFSLILESASTNQTSMYLCASAPGGETQYFGPGTRLLVL.

As concerns this clone: Additional DNA sequences in this sample encode the identical CDR3. The chain combines TRBV5-1 with TRBJ2-1; perhaps TRBD2 as D (5 bases). V was pared by 4 bases and J by 7 bases, with 12 bases between. Germline V gene data show CDR1 as SGHRS and CDR2 as YFSETQ. This CDR3 comprises 13 residues. The CDR3 DNA follows: TGCGCCAGCAGCGCAGAACGCGGGAATGAGCAGTTCTTC. This translates into CASSAERGNEQFF.

The rearrangement links TRBV11-2 to TRBJ2-7; 7 bases fit TRBD1. The CDR3 is 17 residues long. Germline trimming cut 5 bases from V and 0 bases from J; bases unmatched to any gene: 13. The germline V gene encodes CDR1 SGHAT and CDR2 FQNNGV. CDR3 bases: TGTGCCAGCAGCCTTAGTCCAGACAGGGCAAGCTCCTACGAGCAGTACTTC. It specifies CASSLSPDRASSYEQYF.

This clone came up a few times. The chain combines TRBV6-5 with TRBJ2-7, with TRBD2 identical over 7 bases. There are 14 residues in the CDR3. V shed 5 bases, J shed 7 bases, and the junction held 11 bases outside the gene matches. Germline lookup yields CDR1 MNHEY and CDR2 SVGAGI. The CDR3 DNA reads as TGTGCCAGCAGTGAGGGTGGCGGGGGTGGGGAGCAGTACTTC. Its translation: CASSEGGGGGEQYF.

This sequence joins TRBV6-5 and TRBJ2-5; perhaps TRBD2 as D (5 bases). V was trimmed by 5 bases and J by 2 bases, leaving 12 bases between them. Germline V gene sequence: CDR1 MNHEY, CDR2 SVGAGI. This CDR3 region has 14 residues. CDR3 in amino acids: CASSRGSQQETQYF. The CDR3, as DNA: TGTGCCAGCAGTCGAGGGTCGCAGCAAGAGACCCAGTACTTC.

The chain is built from TRBV9 and TRBJ2-3; 9 bases line up with TRBD2. The germline CDR1 and CDR2 sequences are SGDLS and YYNGEE. The CDR3 is made up of 17 amino acids. Germline trimming cut 0 bases from V and 0 bases from J; bases unmatched to any gene: 5. For the CDR3, the DNA is TGTGCCAGCAGCGTAGAGACTAGCGGAACTAGCACAGATACGCAGTATTTT. It translates to CASSVETSGTSTDTQYF. Full variable domain (rest looked up from reference TRBV9 and TRBJ2-3): DSGVTQTPKHLITATGQRVTLRCSPRSGDLSVYWYQQSLDQGLQFLIQYYNGEERAKGNILERFSAQQFPDLHSELNLSSLELGDSALYFCASSVETSGTSTDTQYFGPGTRLTVL.

J is TRBJ2-7 and V is TRBV19, with a tentative D call TRBD2 (6 bases). The CDR3 loop spans 16 amino acids. Between the trimmed V and J ends, which lost 5 bases and 1 base, there was a span of 18 bases. Germline V lookup: CDR1 LNHDA, CDR2 SQIVND (reference sequence). The CDR3 DNA sequence: TGTGCCAGTAGTCCCACCTGGACTACTAAATCCTACGAGCAGTACTTC. Its translation is CASSPTWTTKSYEQYF.

This chain uses TRBV29-1 with TRBJ1-2; TRBD1 agrees at 9 bases. Trimming at V came to 7 bases and at J to 7 bases, leaving 7 bases not matched to a gene. In germline, CDR1 is SQVTM, CDR2 ANQGSEA. This CDR3 has 12 residues. As DNA, the CDR3 is TGCAGCGCGGACAGGGGAATGGGTGGCTACACCTTC. Protein sequence: CSADRGMGGYTF.

The rearrangement joins TRBV11-3 to TRBJ2-5, with D perhaps matching TRBD1 (6 bases). Germline values: CDR1 SGHNT, CDR2 YENEEA. V lost 5 bases, J lost 3 bases, and 13 bases lay in between. CDR3 size: 14 residues. CDR3: CASSQGRLEETQYF. The CDR3 DNA sequence: TGTGCCAGCAGCCAGGGGCGCCTTGAAGAGACCCAGTACTTC.

This chain uses TRBV9 with TRBJ2-1; tentatively, D is TRBD1 (6 bases). The CDR3 totals 14 residues. The ends were cut back, 0 bases at V and 9 bases at J, with 13 bases in the middle. Germline CDR1 SGDLS, CDR2 YYNGEE. CDR3 nucleotides: TGTGCCAGCAGCGTAGCGGGACACATCGGTGAGCAGTTCTTC. This codes for CASSVAGHIGEQFF.

The gene calls are TRBV5-6 and TRBJ1-5; D perhaps matches TRBD1 (5 bases). Deletions cut 3 bases from V and 1 base from J, with 8 bases between. This CDR3 comprises 14 residues. Looked up from germline, CDR1 is SGHDT and CDR2 is YYEEEE. The CDR3 coding sequence is TGTGCCAGCAGCTCAAGACAGAGCAATCAGCCCCAGCATTTT. This encodes CASSSRQSNQPQHF.

The rearrangement uses TRBV5-5 and TRBJ1-5, with a weak D call TRBD1 (5 bases). The V end lost 0 bases, the J end lost 0 bases, and 7 bases lay between the germline ends. This CDR3 is built from 15 residues. Per germline, CDR1 SGHKS and CDR2 YYEKEE (reference sequence). CDR3 bases: TGTGCCAGCAGCTTGGCCGACAGTAGCAATCAGCCCCAGCATTTT. It yields the protein CASSLADSSNQPQHF.

V and J are TRBV2 and TRBJ1-3; 7 nucleotides match TRBD1. The CDR3 totals 14 residues. Looked up from germline, CDR1 is SNHLY and CDR2 is FYNNEI. The V and J ends lost 2 bases and 3 bases, in that order; junction bases with no gene match: 1. In nucleotides, the CDR3 is TGTGCCAGCAGTGAACAGGGGGGTGGAAACACCATATATTTT. It encodes CASSEQGGGNTIYF. The full variable domain, completed using reference TRBV2 and TRBJ1-3, is EPEVTQTPSHQVTQMGQEVILRCVPISNHLYFYWYRQILGQKVEFLVSFYNNEISEKSEIFDDQFSVERPDGSNFTLKIRSTKLEDSAMYFCASSEQGGGNTIYFGEGSWLTVV.

The chain combines TRBV28 with TRBJ1-1; the D gene is possibly TRBD1 (6 bases). V was clipped by 6 bases and J by 2 bases, with 13 bases between them. Per the germline V gene, CDR1 is MDHEN and CDR2 is SYDVKM. The CDR3 spans 14 residues. The CDR3 DNA follows: TGTGCCAGCAGCCCTCGGACAGCAAACACTGAAGCTTTCTTT. This encodes CASSPRTANTEAFF.

The chain employs TRBV11-3 and TRBJ2-1; TRBD2 matches at 8 bases. V gave up 5 bases and J gave up 1 base; unmatched junction bases: 10. Germline CDR1 reads SGHNT; CDR2 reads YENEEA. The CDR3 is 17 residues long. The CDR3 coding sequence is TGTGCCAGCAGCGGCAATGTTGCGGGAGGTTCCTACAATGAGCAGTTCTTC. The encoded protein is CASSGNVAGGSYNEQFF.

The rearrangement links TRBV7-2 to TRBJ2-3, with unresolved D. V lost 5 bases and J lost 0, with 9 bases in between. CDR3 size: 14 residues. Germline-derived CDR1 and CDR2 are SGHTA and FQGNSA. The CDR3: CASSPQHSTDTQYF. CDR3 bases: TGTGCCAGCAGCCCACAGCATAGCACAGATACGCAGTATTTT.

This clone was counted between two and nine times. This rearrangement joins TRBV10-1 to TRBJ2-7, with D perhaps matching TRBD1 (5 bases). CDR3 length: 12 amino acids. Trimming removed 6 bases at V and 7 bases at J, with 13 bases between. Germline V gene sequence: CDR1 WNHNN, CDR2 SYGVQD (reference sequence). The CDR3 is CASRGARVEQYF. In DNA, the CDR3 is TGCGCCAGCAGAGGGGCGAGAGTGGAGCAGTACTTC.